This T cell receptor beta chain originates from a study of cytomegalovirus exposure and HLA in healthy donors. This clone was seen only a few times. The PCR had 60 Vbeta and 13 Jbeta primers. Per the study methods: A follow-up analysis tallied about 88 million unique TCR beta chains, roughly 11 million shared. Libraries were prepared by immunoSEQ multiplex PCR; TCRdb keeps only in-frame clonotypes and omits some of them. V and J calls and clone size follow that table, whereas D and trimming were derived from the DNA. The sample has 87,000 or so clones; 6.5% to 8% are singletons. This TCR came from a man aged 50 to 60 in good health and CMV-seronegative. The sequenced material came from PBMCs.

CDR3 residues: CATSGRGYGYTF. In DNA, the CDR3 is TGTGCCACCAGCGGCAGGGGATACGGCTACACCTTC. This rearrangement joins TRBV15 to TRBJ1-2, with D maybe TRBD1 (6 bases). V lost 5 bases and J 8 bases, leaving 12 bases between the germline ends. The V gene's germline CDR1 is LNHNV and CDR2 YYDKDF (reference sequence). The length of the CDR3 is 12 residues.